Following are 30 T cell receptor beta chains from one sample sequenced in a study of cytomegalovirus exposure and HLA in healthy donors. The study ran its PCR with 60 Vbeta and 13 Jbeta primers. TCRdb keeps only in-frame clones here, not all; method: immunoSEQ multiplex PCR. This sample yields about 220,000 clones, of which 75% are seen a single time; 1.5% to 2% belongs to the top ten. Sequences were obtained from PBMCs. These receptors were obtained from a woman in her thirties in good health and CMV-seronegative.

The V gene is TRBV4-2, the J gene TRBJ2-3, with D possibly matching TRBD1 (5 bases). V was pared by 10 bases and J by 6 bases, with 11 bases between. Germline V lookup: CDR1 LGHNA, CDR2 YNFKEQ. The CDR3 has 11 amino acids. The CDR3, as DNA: TGTGCCATCGGACAAGGCGATACGCAGTATTTT. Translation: CAIGQGDTQYF.

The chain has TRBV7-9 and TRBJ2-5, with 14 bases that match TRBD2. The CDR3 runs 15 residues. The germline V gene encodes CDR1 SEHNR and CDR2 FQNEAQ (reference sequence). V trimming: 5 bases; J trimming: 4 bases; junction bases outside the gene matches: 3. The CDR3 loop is CASSPTSGGGETQYF. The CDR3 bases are TGTGCCAGCAGCCCGACTAGCGGGGGGGGAGAGACCCAGTACTTC.

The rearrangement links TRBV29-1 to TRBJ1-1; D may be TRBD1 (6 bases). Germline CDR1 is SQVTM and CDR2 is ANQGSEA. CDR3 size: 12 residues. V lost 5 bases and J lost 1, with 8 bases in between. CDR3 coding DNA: TGCAGCGTTACAGGGCAGAACACTGAAGCTTTCTTT. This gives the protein CSVTGQNTEAFF.

In nucleotides, the CDR3 is TGTGCCAGCAGCGGGACAGGGGCATCAGATACGCAGTATTTT. This gives the protein CASSGTGASDTQYF. The chain joins TRBV7-3 to TRBJ2-3, with TRBD1 matching 10 bases. Germline CDR1 and CDR2: SGHTA and FQGTGA. This CDR3 is 14 amino acids long. V dropped 5 bases and J dropped 4; count of bases not matched to a gene: 3.

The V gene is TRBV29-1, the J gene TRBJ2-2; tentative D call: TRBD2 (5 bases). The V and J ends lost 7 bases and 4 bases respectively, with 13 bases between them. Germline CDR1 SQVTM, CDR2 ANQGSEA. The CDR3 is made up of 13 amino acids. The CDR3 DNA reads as TGCAGCGCCCCGGCGCGGGCCACCGGGGAGCTGTTTTTT. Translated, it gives CSAPARATGELFF.

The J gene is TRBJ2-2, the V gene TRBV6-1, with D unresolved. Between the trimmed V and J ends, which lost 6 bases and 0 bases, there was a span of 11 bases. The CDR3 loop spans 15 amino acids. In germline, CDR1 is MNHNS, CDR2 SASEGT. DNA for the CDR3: TGTGCCAGCAGCTTAACCCGCGCGAACACCGGGGAGCTGTTTTTT. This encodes CASSLTRANTGELFF.

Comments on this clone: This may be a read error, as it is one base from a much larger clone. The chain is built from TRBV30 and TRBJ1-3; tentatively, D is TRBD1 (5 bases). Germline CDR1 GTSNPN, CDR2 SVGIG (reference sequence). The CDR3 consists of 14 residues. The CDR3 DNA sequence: TGTGCCTGGAGTCGACAGAGTTTTGGAAACCCCATATATTTT. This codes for CAWSRQSFGNPIYF.

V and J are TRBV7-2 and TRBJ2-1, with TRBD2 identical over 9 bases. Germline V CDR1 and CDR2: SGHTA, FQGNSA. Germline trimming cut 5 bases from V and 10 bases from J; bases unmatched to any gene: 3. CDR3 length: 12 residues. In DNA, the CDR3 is TGTGCCAGCAGCCGCGGACTAGCGGAGCAGTTCTTC. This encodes CASSRGLAEQFF.

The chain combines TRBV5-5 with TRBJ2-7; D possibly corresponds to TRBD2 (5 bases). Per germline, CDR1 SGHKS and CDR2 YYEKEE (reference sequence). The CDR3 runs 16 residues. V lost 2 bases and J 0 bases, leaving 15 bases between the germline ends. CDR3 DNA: TGTGCCAGCAGCTTAGAGGGATCCAGCCTCTCCTACGAGCAGTACTTC. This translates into CASSLEGSSLSYEQYF.

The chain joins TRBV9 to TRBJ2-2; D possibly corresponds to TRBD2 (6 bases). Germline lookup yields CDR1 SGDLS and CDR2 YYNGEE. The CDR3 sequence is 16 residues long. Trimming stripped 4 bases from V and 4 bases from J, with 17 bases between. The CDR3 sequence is CASSPLGRGGTGELFF. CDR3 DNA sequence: TGTGCCAGCAGCCCCTTGGGGCGGGGAGGCACCGGGGAGCTGTTTTTT.

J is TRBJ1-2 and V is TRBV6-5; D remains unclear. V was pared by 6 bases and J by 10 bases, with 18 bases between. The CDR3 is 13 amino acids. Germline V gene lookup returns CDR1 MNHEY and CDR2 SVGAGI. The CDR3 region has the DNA TGTGCCAGCAGGTCGCCCGGGCGGGTGGTCTACACCTTC. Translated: CASRSPGRVVYTF.

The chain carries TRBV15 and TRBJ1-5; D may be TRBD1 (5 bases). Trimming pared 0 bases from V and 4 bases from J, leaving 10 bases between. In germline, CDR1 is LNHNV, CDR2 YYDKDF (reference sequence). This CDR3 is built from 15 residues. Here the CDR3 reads CATSRDLGGNQPQHF. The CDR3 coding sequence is TGTGCCACCAGCAGAGATTTGGGGGGAAATCAGCCCCAGCATTTT.

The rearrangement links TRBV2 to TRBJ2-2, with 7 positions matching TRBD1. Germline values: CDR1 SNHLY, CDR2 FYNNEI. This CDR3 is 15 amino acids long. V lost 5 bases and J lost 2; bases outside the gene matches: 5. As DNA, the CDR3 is TGTGCCAGCAGTTCTCGACAGGGTAACACCGGGGAGCTGTTTTTT. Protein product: CASSSRQGNTGELFF.

The CDR3 region is CASSQWAGGAGDQETQYF. The CDR3 DNA reads as TGCGCCAGCAGTCAATGGGCCGGGGGCGCGGGAGACCAAGAGACCCAGTACTTC. The J gene is TRBJ2-5, the V gene TRBV23-1, with D possibly TRBD2 on 7 matching bases. TRBV23-1 is filed as an ORF, its function uncertain. Deletions cut 1 base from V and 0 bases from J, with 18 bases between. This CDR3 region has 18 residues.

The CDR3 region is CASSFGLAGGNEQFF. The CDR3 bases are TGTGCCAGCAGCTTCGGACTAGCGGGAGGGAATGAGCAGTTCTTC. This rearrangement joins TRBV11-2 to TRBJ2-1; 15 bases map to TRBD2. Germline values: CDR1 SGHAT, CDR2 FQNNGV. V lost 3 bases and J lost 7; bases outside the gene matches: 1. The CDR3 runs 15 residues. Together with reference TRBV11-2 and TRBJ2-1, the CDR3 gives the full variable domain: EAGVAQSPRYKIIEKRQSVAFWCNPISGHATLYWYQQILGQGPKLLIQFQNNGVVDDSQLPKDRFSAERLKGVDSTLKIQPAKLEDSAVYLCASSFGLAGGNEQFFGPGTRLTVL.

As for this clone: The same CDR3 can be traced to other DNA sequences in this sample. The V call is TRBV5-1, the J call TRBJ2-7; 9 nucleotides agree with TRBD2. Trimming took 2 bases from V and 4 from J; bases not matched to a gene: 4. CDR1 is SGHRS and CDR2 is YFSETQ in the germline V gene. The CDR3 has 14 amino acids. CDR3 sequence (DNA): TGCGCCAGCAGCTTAGCGGGGGGTTATTACGAGCAGTACTTC. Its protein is CASSLAGGYYEQYF. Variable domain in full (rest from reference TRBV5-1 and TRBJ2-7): KAGVTQTPRYLIKTRGQQVTLSCSPISGHRSVSWYQQTPGQGLQFLFEYFSETQRNKGNFPGRFSGRQFSNSRSEMNVSTLELGDSALYLCASSLAGGYYEQYFGPGTRLTVT.

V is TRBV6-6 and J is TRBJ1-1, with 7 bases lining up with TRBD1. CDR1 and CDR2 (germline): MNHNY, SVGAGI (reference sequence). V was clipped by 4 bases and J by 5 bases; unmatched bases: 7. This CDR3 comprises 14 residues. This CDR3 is CASSSSTGLTEAFF. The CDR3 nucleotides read TGTGCCAGCAGTTCGTCGACAGGGTTGACTGAAGCTTTCTTT.

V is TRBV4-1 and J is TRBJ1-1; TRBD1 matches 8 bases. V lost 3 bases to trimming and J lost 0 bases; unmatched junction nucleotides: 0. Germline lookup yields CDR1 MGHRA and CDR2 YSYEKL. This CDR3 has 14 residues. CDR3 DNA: TGCGCCAGCAGCCAGGGACAGGTGAACACTGAAGCTTTCTTT. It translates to CASSQGQVNTEAFF.

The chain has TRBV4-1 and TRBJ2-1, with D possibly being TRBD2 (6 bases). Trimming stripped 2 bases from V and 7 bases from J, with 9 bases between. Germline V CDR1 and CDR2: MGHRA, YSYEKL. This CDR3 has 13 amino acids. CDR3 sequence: CASSQPGGNEQFF. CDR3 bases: TGCGCCAGCAGCCAACCTGGGGGGAATGAGCAGTTCTTC.

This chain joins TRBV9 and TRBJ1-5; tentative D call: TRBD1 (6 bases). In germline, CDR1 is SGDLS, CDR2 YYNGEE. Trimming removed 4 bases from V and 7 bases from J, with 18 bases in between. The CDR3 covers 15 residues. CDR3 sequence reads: CASSTSSGDGQPQHF. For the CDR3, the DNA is TGTGCCAGCAGCACCAGCTCAGGGGACGGGCAGCCCCAGCATTTT.

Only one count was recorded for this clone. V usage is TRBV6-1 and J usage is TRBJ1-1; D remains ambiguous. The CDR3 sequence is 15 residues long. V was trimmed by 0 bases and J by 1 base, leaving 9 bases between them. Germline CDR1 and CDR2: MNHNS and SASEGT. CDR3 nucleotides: TGTGCCAGCAGTGAAGCGGTCGGGGAGAACACTGAAGCTTTCTTT. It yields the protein CASSEAVGENTEAFF.

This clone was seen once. DNA of the CDR3: TGTGCCAGCAGTCCGATAGCGGGAGTGGATGAGCAGTTCTTC. It codes for CASSPIAGVDEQFF. The chain combines TRBV7-3 with TRBJ2-1, with 9 bases fitting TRBD2. The CDR3 is made up of 14 amino acids. J lost 8 bases, V lost 6 bases, and 8 bases had no gene match. CDR1 and CDR2 (germline): SGHTA, FQGTGA.

The DNA for the CDR3 is TGTGCCAGCAGCTTATTCGTGGACAGGGGCACTGAAGCTTTCTTT. Translating it yields CASSLFVDRGTEAFF. The chain uses TRBV5-4 and TRBJ1-1, with TRBD1 matching 9 bases. V was pared by 2 bases and J by 4 bases, with 6 bases of the junction left unmatched. This CDR3 has 15 residues. CDR1 is SGHNT and CDR2 is YYREEE in the germline V gene (reference sequence). Using reference TRBV5-4 and TRBJ1-1 for the parts outside the CDR3, the full variable domain is ETGVTQSPTHLIKTRGQQVTLRCSSQSGHNTVSWYQQALGQGPQFIFQYYREEENGRGNFPPRFSGLQFPNYSSELNVNALELDDSALYLCASSLFVDRGTEAFFGQGTRLTVV.

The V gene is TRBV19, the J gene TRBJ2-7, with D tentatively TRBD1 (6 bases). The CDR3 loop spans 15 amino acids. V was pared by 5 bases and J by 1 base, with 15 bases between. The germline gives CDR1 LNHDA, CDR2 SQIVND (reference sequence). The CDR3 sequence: CASSPVRTVSYEQYF. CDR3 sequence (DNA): TGTGCCAGTAGTCCCGTGCGGACAGTTTCCTACGAGCAGTACTTC. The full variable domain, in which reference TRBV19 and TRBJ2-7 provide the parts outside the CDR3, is DGGITQSPKYLFRKEGQNVTLSCEQNLNHDAMYWYRQDPGQGLRLIYYSQIVNDFQKGDIAEGYSVSREKKESFPLTVTSAQKNPTAFYLCASSPVRTVSYEQYFGPGTRLTVT.

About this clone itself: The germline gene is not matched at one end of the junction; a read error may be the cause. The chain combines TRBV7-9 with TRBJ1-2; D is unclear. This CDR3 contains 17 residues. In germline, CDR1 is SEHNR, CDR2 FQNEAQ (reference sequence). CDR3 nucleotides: TGTTCCAGCAGCCCCGGTCTGTTTGACACATCTAACTATGGCTACACCTTC. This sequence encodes CSSSPGLFDTSNYGYTF.

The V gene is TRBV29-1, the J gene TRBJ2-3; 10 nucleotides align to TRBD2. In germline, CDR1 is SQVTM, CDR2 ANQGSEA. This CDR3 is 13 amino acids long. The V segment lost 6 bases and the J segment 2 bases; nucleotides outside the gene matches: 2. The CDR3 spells CSVGLADTDTQYF. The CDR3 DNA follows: TGCAGCGTCGGACTAGCGGACACAGATACGCAGTATTTT.

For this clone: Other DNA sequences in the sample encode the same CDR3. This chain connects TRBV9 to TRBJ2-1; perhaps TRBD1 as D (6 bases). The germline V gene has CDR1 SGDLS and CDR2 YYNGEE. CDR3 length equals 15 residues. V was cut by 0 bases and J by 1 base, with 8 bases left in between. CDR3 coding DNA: TGTGCCAGCAGCGTAGTAGGGGGTTCCTACAATGAGCAGTTCTTC. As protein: CASSVVGGSYNEQFF.

The CDR3 loop reads CASSAPGSFSYEQYF. The CDR3 nucleotides read TGTGCCAGCAGTGCCCCCGGGTCCTTCTCCTACGAGCAGTACTTC. The chain couples TRBV6-1 to TRBJ2-7; D remains ambiguous. V was trimmed by 4 bases and J by 0 bases, leaving 13 bases between them. The CDR3 sequence is 15 residues long. Germline V gene lookup returns CDR1 MNHNS and CDR2 SASEGT.

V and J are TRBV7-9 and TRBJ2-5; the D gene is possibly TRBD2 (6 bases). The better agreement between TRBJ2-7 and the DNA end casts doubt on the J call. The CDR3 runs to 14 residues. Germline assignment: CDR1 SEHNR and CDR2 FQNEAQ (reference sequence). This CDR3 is CASSLAGGTYEQYF. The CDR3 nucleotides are TGTGCCAGCAGCTTAGCGGGGGGAACCTACGAGCAGTACTTC.

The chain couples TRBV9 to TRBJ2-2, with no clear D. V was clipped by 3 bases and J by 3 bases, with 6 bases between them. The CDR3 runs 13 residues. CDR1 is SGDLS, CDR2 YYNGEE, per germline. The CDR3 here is CASSALDTGELFF. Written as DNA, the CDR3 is TGTGCCAGCAGCGCGCTAGACACCGGGGAGCTGTTTTTT.